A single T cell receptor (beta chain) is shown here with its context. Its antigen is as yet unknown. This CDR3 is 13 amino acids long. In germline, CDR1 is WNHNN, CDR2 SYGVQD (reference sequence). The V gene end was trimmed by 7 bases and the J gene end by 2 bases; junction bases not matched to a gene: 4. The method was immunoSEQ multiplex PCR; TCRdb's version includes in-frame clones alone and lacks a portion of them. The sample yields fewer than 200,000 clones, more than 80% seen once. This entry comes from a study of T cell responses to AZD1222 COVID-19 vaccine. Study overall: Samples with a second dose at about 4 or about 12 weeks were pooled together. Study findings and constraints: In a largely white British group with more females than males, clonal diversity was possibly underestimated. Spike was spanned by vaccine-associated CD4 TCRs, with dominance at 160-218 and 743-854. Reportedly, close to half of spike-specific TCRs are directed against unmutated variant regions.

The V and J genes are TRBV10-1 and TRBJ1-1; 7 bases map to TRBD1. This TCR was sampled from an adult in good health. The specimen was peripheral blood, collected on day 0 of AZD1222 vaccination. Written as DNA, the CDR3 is TGCGCCAGCACGGACAGGATTAACACTGAAGCTTTCTTT. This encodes CASTDRINTEAFF.